A few counts support the clone carrying this T cell receptor beta chain. Its target is not known. The sample originates from a study of glioma-infiltrating T cells after dendritic cell vaccination. On the study more broadly: Dendritic cells derived from monocytes and pulsed with autologous tumor lysate formed the vaccine. Study-level points and caveats: Estimated pretreatment TIL content predicted outcome after dendritic cell vaccination. Few patients contributed both blood and tumor specimens.

This table comes from immunoSEQ multiplex PCR, and its TCRdb copy is limited to in-frame clones, with some not included. The repertoire holds 71,000 or so clones, 81% seen once, with roughly 7.7% in the top ten. The V gene's germline CDR1 is KGHSH and CDR2 LQKENI. V lost 3 bases and J lost 10; bases outside the gene matches: 6. This CDR3 is built from 15 residues. The chain has TRBV18 and TRBJ1-6; 10 bases line up with TRBD1. The sequence was obtained from a human donor with glioblastoma. Sequenced here: blood, sampled before dendritic cell vaccination. The CDR3 DNA reads as TGTGCCAGCTCACCGTCAGGGACAGGGGAATCACCCCTCCACTTT. As protein: CASSPSGTGESPLHF. Based on the CDR3 plus reference TRBV18 and TRBJ1-6, the full variable domain is NAGVMQNPRHLVRRRGQEARLRCSPMKGHSHVYWYRQLPEEGLKFMVYLQKENIIDESGMPKERFSAEFPKEGPSILRIQQVVRGDSAAYFCASSPSGTGESPLHFGNGTRLTVT.